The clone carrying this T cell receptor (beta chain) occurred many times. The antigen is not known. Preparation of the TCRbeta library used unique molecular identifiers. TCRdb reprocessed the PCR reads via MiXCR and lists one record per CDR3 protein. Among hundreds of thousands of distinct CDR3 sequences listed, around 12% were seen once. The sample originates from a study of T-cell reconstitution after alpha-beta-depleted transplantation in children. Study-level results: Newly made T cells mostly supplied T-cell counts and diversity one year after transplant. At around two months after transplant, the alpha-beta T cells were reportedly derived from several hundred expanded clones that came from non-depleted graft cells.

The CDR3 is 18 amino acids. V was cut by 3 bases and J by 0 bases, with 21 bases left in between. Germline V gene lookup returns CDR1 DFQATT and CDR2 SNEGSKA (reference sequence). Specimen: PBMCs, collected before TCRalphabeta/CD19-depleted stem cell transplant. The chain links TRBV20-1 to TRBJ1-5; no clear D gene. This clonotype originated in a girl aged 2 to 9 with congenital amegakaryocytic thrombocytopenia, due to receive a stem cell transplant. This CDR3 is CSARLRKGILDSNQPQHF. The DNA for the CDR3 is TGCAGTGCTAGGCTCAGGAAGGGAATTTTGGATAGCAATCAGCCCCAGCATTTT.